This entry is about one TCR beta chain. Its matching antigen is unknown. The sample is drawn from a study of CD8 T cells in ankylosing spondylitis. Study-level points and caveats: Certain motif variants had earlier appeared in reactive arthritis synovial fluid and blood. In ankylosing spondylitis blood, a motif of roughly 8 highly homologous TCR beta variants appeared characteristic. Reportedly, significant enrichment of disease-linked clones occurred in matched ankylosing spondylitis synovial fluid.

Quantitative 5'-RACE was performed with molecular barcodes, and it yielded the TCR beta libraries. TCRdb reprocessed the 5' RACE reads via MiXCR and lists one record per CDR3 protein. The repertoire holds about 540,000 distinct CDR3 sequences, with approximately 12% as singletons. The CDR3 covers 15 residues. The J segment lost 2 bases and the V segment lost 3 bases, leaving 5 bases of the junction unmatched. Germline V gives CDR1 SEHNR, CDR2 FQNEAQ (reference sequence). This chain joins TRBV7-9 and TRBJ2-3; 7 bases are shared with TRBD1. Input material: blood, either unsorted or a sorted T cell fraction (not recorded which). The receptor comes from a male donor with ankylosing spondylitis. CDR3 nucleotides: TGTGCCAGCAGCTTTGGACAGGCTTACACAGATACGCAGTATTTT. Protein: CASSFGQAYTDTQYF.